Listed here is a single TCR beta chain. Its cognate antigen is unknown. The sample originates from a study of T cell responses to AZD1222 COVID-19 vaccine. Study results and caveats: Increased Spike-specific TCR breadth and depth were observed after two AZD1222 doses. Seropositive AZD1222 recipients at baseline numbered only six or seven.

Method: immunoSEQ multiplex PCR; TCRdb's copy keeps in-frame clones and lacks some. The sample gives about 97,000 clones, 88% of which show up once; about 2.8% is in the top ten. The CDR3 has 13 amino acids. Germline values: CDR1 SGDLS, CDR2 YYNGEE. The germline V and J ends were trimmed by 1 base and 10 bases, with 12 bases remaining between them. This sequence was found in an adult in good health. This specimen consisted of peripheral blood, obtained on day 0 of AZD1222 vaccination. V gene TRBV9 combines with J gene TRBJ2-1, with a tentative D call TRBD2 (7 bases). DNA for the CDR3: TGTGCCAGCAGCGTAATGGGGGGGCCCGAGCAGTTCTTC. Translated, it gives CASSVMGGPEQFF.